The 20 T cell receptor beta chains below come from one sample, sequenced in a study of T cells in women clearing cervical HPV infection. Measured with immunoSEQ multiplex PCR; TCRdb has only the in-frame clones, and not every one. This sample lists around 40,000 clones; its ten largest clones have approximately 6%. The specimen was blood buffy coat. Receptors were obtained from a woman aged 18-69 years with a cervical HPV16 infection that either progressed to CIN3+ or cleared (not recorded which).

On this clone itself: The observed sequence ends 3 residues before the CDR3 terminus, with the missing tail filled in from the germline J gene. This sequence joins TRBV19 and TRBJ2-1, with 9 positions matching TRBD2. In germline, CDR1 is LNHDA, CDR2 SQIVND (reference sequence). V trimming: 5 bases; J trimming: 6 bases; junction bases outside the gene matches: 17. This CDR3 has 18 residues. The CDR3 sequence: CASSPRTSAILSLNEQFF. The sequenced part of the CDR3 DNA is TGTGCCAGTAGTCCGCGGACTAGCGCCATTCTGAGTCTCAATGAG. The whole variable domain, remainder taken from reference TRBV19 and TRBJ2-1, is DGGITQSPKYLFRKEGQNVTLSCEQNLNHDAMYWYRQDPGQGLRLIYYSQIVNDFQKGDIAEGYSVSREKKESFPLTVTSAQKNPTAFYLCASSPRTSAILSLNEQFFGPGTRLTVL.

The CDR3: CASMGMGGRNEQFF. The CDR3 bases that were read are TGTGCCAGCATGGGTATGGGGGGTCGAAATGAG. V gene TRBV11-2 combines with J gene TRBJ2-1; D might be TRBD2 (6 bases). The CDR3 is cut off 3 residues early in the read; its end comes from the germline J gene. The CDR3 runs to 14 residues. V gave up 7 bases and J gave up 7 bases, with 17 bases separating them. Germline CDR1 reads SGHAT; CDR2 reads FQNNGV.

About this clone itself: The read is 3 residues too short to cover the CDR3 end, so that end is filled in from the germline J gene. The chain uses TRBV7-9 and TRBJ1-1, with D unresolved. Germline V CDR1 and CDR2: SEHNR, FQNEAQ (reference sequence). The CDR3 is made up of 15 amino acids. V was shortened by 2 bases and J by 3 bases, with 13 bases between the two germline ends. CDR3 sequence reads: CASSLSIIGHTEAFF. The covered CDR3 bases are TGTGCCAGCAGCTTAAGTATTATTGGGCACACTGAA.

As regards this clone: The read is 3 residues too short to cover the CDR3 end, so that end is filled in from the germline J gene. This chain connects TRBV18 to TRBJ2-1; 13 positions agree with TRBD2. The V segment lost 5 bases and the J segment 7 bases; nucleotides outside the gene matches: 8. Germline CDR1 is KGHSH and CDR2 is LQKENI. This CDR3 is built from 16 residues. The CDR3 bases that were read are TGTGCCAGCTCAGTTACTAGCGGGAGGGCCGATAATGAG. It yields the protein CASSVTSGRADNE. The whole CDR3 reads CASSVTSGRADNEQFF.

Concerning this clone itself: The CDR3 is cut off 3 residues early in the read; its end comes from the germline J gene. J is TRBJ2-3 and V is TRBV5-1, with 12 bases fitting TRBD2. Germline V gives CDR1 SGHRS, CDR2 YFSETQ. V shed 3 bases and J 6 bases; nucleotides not matched to a gene: 5. The CDR3 covers 15 residues. The CDR3 reads CASSSLAGGTDTQYF. Incomplete CDR3 DNA: TGCGCCAGCAGCTCTCTAGCGGGAGGGACCGATACG.

About this clone itself: The read is 3 residues too short to cover the CDR3 end, so that end is filled in from the germline J gene. The genes are TRBV18 and TRBJ1-2; D gene unclear. Germline V gives CDR1 KGHSH, CDR2 LQKENI. The CDR3 sequence is 16 residues long. This CDR3 reads CASSPGLAGERDDYTF. The CDR3 DNA, read in part, is TGTGCCAGCTCACCAGGTCTAGCGGGAGAAAGGGATGAC.

Details on this clone: The read ends 3 residues early relative to the CDR3; the germline J gene fills the gap. The genes are TRBV19 and TRBJ2-7; a possible D gene is TRBD1 (6 bases). Trimming cost V 6 bases and J 3 bases, with 12 bases left between them. The CDR3 length is 13 residues. Germline V lookup: CDR1 LNHDA, CDR2 SQIVND (reference sequence). CDR3 sequence: CASSGTLDYEQYF. CDR3 bases read: TGTGCCAGTAGCGGGACACTAGACTACGAG. Drawing the rest from reference TRBV19 and TRBJ2-7, the complete variable domain is DGGITQSPKYLFRKEGQNVTLSCEQNLNHDAMYWYRQDPGQGLRLIYYSQIVNDFQKGDIAEGYSVSREKKESFPLTVTSAQKNPTAFYLCASSGTLDYEQYFGPGTRLTVT.

Points on this clone: The read terminates 3 residues before the CDR3 end, so the remaining end is supplied by the germline J gene. This chain joins TRBV5-1 and TRBJ2-1; 8 bases agree with TRBD1. The V segment lost 4 bases and the J segment 0 bases; nucleotides outside the gene matches: 3. Germline CDR1 and CDR2: SGHRS and YFSETQ. The CDR3 loop spans 15 amino acids. The CDR3 bases that were read are TGCGCCAGCAGCCGACAGGGGAGCTCCTACAATGAG. Residues: CASSRQGSSYNE. The CDR3 reads in full as CASSRQGSSYNEQFF.

Notes on this clone: The sequence runs out 3 residues before the end of the CDR3; the remainder is reconstructed from the germline J gene. V is TRBV6-2 or TRBV6-3 and J is TRBJ2-7; 12 bases agree with TRBD1. Germline assignment: CDR1 MNHEY and CDR2 SVGEGT. The CDR3 length is 16 residues. Losses at the gene ends were 6 bases for V and 2 bases for J; bases not matched to a gene: 8. The CDR3 is CASRGTGGLDTYEQYF. CDR3 DNA (partial): TGTGCCAGCAGAGGGACAGGGGGCCTCGATACCTACGAG.

As concerns this clone: The CDR3 is cut off 3 residues early in the read; its end comes from the germline J gene. The rearrangement links TRBV18 to TRBJ2-5, with D unclear. Trimming pared 6 bases from V and 3 bases from J, leaving 14 bases between. Germline CDR1 is KGHSH and CDR2 is LQKENI. The CDR3 is made up of 14 amino acids. The CDR3 DNA, read in part, is TGTGCCAGCTCCGATTCACCGGTAGAAGAGACC. It specifies CASSDSPVEET. The whole CDR3 protein is CASSDSPVEETQYF.

Partial CDR3 DNA: TGCGCCAGCAGCGGTACACCTCGGGCTGAA. It codes for CASSGTPRAE. The complete CDR3 reads CASSGTPRAEAFF. The chain employs TRBV5-1 and TRBJ1-1; no clear D gene. Read coverage stops 3 residues before the CDR3 terminus; the germline J gene supplies the remainder. The V and J ends lost 4 bases and 6 bases respectively, with 13 bases between them. The CDR3 covers 13 residues. In germline, CDR1 is SGHRS, CDR2 YFSETQ. Full variable domain (outside the CDR3, taken from reference TRBV5-1 and TRBJ1-1): KAGVTQTPRYLIKTRGQQVTLSCSPISGHRSVSWYQQTPGQGLQFLFEYFSETQRNKGNFPGRFSGRQFSNSRSEMNVSTLELGDSALYLCASSGTPRAEAFFGQGTRLTVV.

Remarks on this clone: The read comes to an end 3 residues before the CDR3 does, leaving the germline J gene to fill in the end. The rearrangement links TRBV2 to TRBJ2-1, with 9 bases fitting TRBD2. V was clipped by 6 bases and J by 0 bases; unmatched bases: 6. The CDR3 spans 16 residues. Germline V gene data show CDR1 as SNHLY and CDR2 as FYNNEI. The sequenced part of the CDR3 DNA is TGTGCCAGCAGCCCCCGACTAGCGGACTCCTACAATGAG. Its protein is CASSPRLADSYNE. The whole CDR3 is CASSPRLADSYNEQFF.

On this clone: The CDR3 end falls 3 residues outside the read, so it is completed with the germline J gene. The V gene is TRBV7-2, the J gene TRBJ2-7; perhaps TRBD1 as D (6 bases). The V gene's germline CDR1 is SGHTA and CDR2 FQGNSA. The CDR3 totals 13 residues. V lost 4 bases to trimming and J lost 3 bases, with 10 bases between them. Partial CDR3 DNA: TGTGCCAGCAGCTCAGACAGGAACTACGAG. Encoded protein: CASSSDRNYE. The whole CDR3 reads CASSSDRNYEQYF.

In the case of this clone: Read sequence stops 3 residues before the CDR3 end, and the germline J gene provides the missing end. The V gene is TRBV20-1, the J gene TRBJ2-1; 10 positions agree with TRBD1. Germline CDR1 is DFQATT and CDR2 is SNEGSKA (reference sequence). CDR3 length: 17 residues. V was pared by 3 bases and J by 2 bases, with 10 bases of the junction left unmatched. CDR3 DNA, as far as it was read: TGCAGTGCTAGGAGGCCCGGGACAGGGGCCACCTACAATGAG. Residues: CSARRPGTGATYNE. The entire CDR3 protein is CSARRPGTGATYNEQFF.

A note on this clone: The read comes to an end 3 residues before the CDR3 does, leaving the germline J gene to fill in the end. This rearrangement joins TRBV5-5 to TRBJ1-2; D might be TRBD1 (6 bases). Trimming removed 4 bases at V and 3 bases at J, with 16 bases between. The germline CDR1 and CDR2 sequences are SGHKS and YYEKEE (reference sequence). The CDR3 covers 15 residues. CDR3 sequence: CASSPETGRYYGYTF. The DNA read from the CDR3 is TGTGCCAGCAGCCCAGAGACAGGAAGGTACTATGGC.

Note on this clone: Read data end 3 residues before the CDR3 end; the end is taken from the germline J gene. J is TRBJ2-3 and V is TRBV7-6; TRBD2 might be the D (6 bases). Germline V gene lookup returns CDR1 SGHVS and CDR2 FNYEAQ. This CDR3 has 15 residues. CDR3 DNA (partial): TGTGCCAGCAGCTTAGGTGGAGGGGAGAGAGAGACG. Translating gives CASSLGGGERET. The entire CDR3 is CASSLGGGERETQYF.

With respect to this clone: Read sequence stops 3 residues before the CDR3 end, and the germline J gene provides the missing end. The chain joins TRBV5-6 to TRBJ1-1; D possibly corresponds to TRBD1 (6 bases). CDR1 and CDR2 from the germline V gene are SGHDT and YYEEEE. The V end lost 5 bases, the J end lost 1 base, and 12 bases lay between the germline ends. This CDR3 has 14 residues. The sequenced part of the CDR3 DNA is TGTGCCAGCAGTCCCGGACAGAAGAACACTGAA. This gives the protein CASSPGQKNTE. Given in full, the CDR3 is CASSPGQKNTEAFF. The whole variable domain, remainder taken from reference TRBV5-6 and TRBJ1-1, is DAGVTQSPTHLIKTRGQQVTLRCSPKSGHDTVSWYQQALGQGPQFIFQYYEEEERQRGNFPDRFSGHQFPNYSSELNVNALLLGDSALYLCASSPGQKNTEAFFGQGTRLTVV.

Of note for this clone: One end of the junction does not line up with germline, which may come from a read error. The read falls 3 residues short of the CDR3 end, and the missing part is taken from the germline J gene. The chain uses TRBV6-2 or TRBV6-3 and TRBJ2-3; D not resolved. Germline V gives CDR1 MNHEY, CDR2 SVGEGT. This CDR3 is 14 amino acids long. The CDR3 bases that were read are TGTGCCAGCAGCCGCCTCCGGGTGGCAGAGACG. Translation: CASSRLRVAET. The whole CDR3 region reads CASSRLRVAETQYF.

Remarks on this clone: Sequencing ends 3 residues short of the CDR3 end; the germline J gene provides the rest. The chain has TRBV2 and TRBJ1-2; 7 bases match TRBD1. Germline values: CDR1 SNHLY, CDR2 FYNNEI. Trimming at V came to 3 bases and at J to 4 bases, leaving 8 bases not matched to a gene. This CDR3 contains 15 residues. The covered CDR3 bases are TGTGCCAGCAGTGATTTTACAGGGGCGAGCTATGGC. Translated, it gives CASSDFTGASYG. The whole CDR3 sequence reads CASSDFTGASYGYTF.

The part of the CDR3 DNA that was read is TGTGCCAGCAGCCAGATGGGCAGAACCCGGGGTCGTCCAGATACG. Protein product: CASSQMGRTRGRPDT. The entire CDR3 protein is CASSQMGRTRGRPDTQYF. The V call is TRBV14, the J call TRBJ2-3; possibly TRBD2 for D (5 bases). The sequenced fragment ends 3 residues before the CDR3 boundary, so the rest is inferred from the germline J gene. CDR1 is SGHDN, CDR2 FVKESK, per germline. V was trimmed by 3 bases and J by 4 bases, leaving 23 bases between them. The CDR3 is 18 residues long.